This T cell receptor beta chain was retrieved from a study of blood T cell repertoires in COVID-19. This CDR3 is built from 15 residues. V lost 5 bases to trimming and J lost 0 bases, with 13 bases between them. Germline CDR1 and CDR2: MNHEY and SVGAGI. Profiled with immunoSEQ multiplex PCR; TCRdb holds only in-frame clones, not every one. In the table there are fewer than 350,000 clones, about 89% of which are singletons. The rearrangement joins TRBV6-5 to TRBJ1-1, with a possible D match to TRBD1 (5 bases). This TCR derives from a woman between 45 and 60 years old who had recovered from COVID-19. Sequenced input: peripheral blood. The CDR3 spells CASSPRRGVNTEAFF. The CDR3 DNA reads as TGTGCCAGCAGTCCCCGGAGGGGAGTGAACACTGAAGCTTTCTTT.